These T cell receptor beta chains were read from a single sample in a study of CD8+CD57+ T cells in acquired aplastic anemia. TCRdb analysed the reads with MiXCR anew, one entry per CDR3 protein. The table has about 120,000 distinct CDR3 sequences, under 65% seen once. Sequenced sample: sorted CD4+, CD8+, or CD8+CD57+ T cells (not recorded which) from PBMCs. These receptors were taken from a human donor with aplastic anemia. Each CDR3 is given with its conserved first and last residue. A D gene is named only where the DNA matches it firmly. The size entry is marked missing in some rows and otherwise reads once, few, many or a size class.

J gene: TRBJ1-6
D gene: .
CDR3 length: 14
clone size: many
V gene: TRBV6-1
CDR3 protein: CATHNDGRGSPLHF
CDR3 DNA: TGTGCCACCCACAACGACGGACGGGGGTCACCCCTCCACTTT

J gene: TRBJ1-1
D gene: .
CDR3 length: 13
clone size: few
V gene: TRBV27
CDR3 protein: CASSYGSPAEAFF
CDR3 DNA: TGTGCCAGCAGTTACGGGAGTCCGGCTGAAGCTTTCTTT

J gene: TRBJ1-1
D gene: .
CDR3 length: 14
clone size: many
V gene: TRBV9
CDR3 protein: CASTRWTENTEAFF
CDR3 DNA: TGTGCCAGCACCCGATGGACAGAGAACACTGAAGCTTTCTTT

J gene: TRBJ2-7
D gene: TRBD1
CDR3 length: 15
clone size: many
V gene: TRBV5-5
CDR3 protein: CASSSDRGGPYEQYF
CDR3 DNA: TGTGCCAGCAGCTCGGACAGGGGGGGACCCTACGAGCAGTACTTC

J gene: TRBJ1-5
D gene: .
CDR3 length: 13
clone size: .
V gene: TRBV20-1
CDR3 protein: CSYDRTSNQPQHF
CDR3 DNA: TGCAGTTACGACAGAACTAGCAATCAGCCCCAGCATTTT

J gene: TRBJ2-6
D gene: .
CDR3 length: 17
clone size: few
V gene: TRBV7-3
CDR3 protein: CASSQTGTVSGANVLTF
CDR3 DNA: TGTGCCAGCAGCCAAACTGGCACTGTTTCTGGGGCCAACGTCCTGACTTTC

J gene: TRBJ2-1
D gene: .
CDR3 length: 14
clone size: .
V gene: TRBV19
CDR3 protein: CASSFAGTNNEQFF
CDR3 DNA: TGTGCCAGTAGTTTCGCCGGGACAAACAATGAGCAGTTCTTC

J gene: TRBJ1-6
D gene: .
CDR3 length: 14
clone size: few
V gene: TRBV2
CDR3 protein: CASGRTAVGSPLHF
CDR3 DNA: TGTGCCAGCGGTAGGACTGCAGTGGGTTCACCCCTCCACTTT

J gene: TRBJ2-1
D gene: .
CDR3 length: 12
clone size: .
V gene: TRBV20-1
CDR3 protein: CSASGAYNEQFF
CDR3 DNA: TGCAGTGCTTCCGGGGCTTACAATGAGCAGTTCTTC

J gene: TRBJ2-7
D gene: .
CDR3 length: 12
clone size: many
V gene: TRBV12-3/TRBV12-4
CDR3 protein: CASSSSIYEQYF
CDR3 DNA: TGTGCCAGCAGTTCCTCTATCTACGAGCAGTACTTC

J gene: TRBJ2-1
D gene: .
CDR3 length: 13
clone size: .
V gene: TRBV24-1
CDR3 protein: CATSDRTGTAQFF
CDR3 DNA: TGTGCCACCAGTGACCGAACAGGGACCGCTCAGTTCTTC

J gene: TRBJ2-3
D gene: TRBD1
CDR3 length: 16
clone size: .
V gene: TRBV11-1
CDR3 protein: CGEGQARSSGTDTQYF
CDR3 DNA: TGTGGCGAGGGACAGGCTCGGTCTTCTGGCACAGATACGCAGTATTTT

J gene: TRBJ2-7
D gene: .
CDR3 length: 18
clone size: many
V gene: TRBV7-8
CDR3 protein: CASSLAGGLTTSSYEQYF
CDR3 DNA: TGTGCCAGCAGCTTGGCAGGGGGGCTAACCACCTCCTCCTACGAGCAGTACTTC

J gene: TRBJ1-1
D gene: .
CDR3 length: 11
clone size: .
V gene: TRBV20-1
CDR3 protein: CSATSSTEAFF
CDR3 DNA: TGCAGTGCGACCTCCTCCACTGAAGCTTTCTTT

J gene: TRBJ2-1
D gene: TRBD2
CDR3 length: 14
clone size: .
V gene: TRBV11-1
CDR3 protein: CASSLAGLYNEQFF
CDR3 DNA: TGTGCCAGCAGCCTAGCGGGCCTCTACAATGAGCAGTTCTTC

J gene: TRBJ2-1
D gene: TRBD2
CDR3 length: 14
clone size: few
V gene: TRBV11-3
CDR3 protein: CASSLGLAGNEQFF
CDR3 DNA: TGTGCCAGCAGCTTAGGACTAGCGGGGAATGAGCAGTTCTTC

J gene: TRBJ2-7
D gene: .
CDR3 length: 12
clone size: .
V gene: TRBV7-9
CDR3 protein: CASSLEFYEQYF
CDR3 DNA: TGTGCCAGCAGCTTAGAGTTCTACGAGCAGTACTTC

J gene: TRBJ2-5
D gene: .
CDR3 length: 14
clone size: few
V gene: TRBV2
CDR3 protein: CASSDFPRDETQYF
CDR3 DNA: TGTGCCAGCAGTGACTTCCCAAGGGATGAGACCCAGTACTTC

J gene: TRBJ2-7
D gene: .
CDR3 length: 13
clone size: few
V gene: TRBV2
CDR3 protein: CASSEKGYNEQYF
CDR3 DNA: TGTGCCAGCAGTGAAAAGGGGTATAACGAGCAGTACTTC

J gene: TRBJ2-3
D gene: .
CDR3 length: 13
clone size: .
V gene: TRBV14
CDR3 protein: CASSQAQGGTQYF
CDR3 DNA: TGTGCCAGCAGCCAGGCACAGGGCGGTACGCAGTATTTT

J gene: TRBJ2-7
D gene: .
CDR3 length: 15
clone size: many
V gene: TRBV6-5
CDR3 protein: CASSYSAGPAYEQYF
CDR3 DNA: TGTGCCAGCAGTTACTCTGCGGGTCCCGCCTACGAGCAGTACTTC

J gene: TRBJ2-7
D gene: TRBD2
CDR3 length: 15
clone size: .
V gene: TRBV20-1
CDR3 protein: CSARGVEGRTYEQYF
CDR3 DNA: TGCAGTGCTCGGGGGGTGGAGGGGAGGACCTACGAGCAGTACTTC

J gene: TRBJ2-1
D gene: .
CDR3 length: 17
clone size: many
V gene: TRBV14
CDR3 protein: CASSQAPVWGAYNEQFF
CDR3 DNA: TGTGCCAGCAGCCAAGCACCCGTTTGGGGGGCCTACAATGAGCAGTTCTTC

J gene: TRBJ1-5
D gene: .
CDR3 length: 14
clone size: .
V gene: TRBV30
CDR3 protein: CAWRQPLGNQPQHF
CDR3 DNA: TGTGCCTGGAGGCAGCCTTTGGGCAATCAGCCCCAGCATTTT

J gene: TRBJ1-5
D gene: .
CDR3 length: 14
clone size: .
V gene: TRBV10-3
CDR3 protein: CAISAGADPQPQHF
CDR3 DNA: TGTGCCATCAGTGCAGGGGCCGACCCCCAGCCCCAGCATTTT

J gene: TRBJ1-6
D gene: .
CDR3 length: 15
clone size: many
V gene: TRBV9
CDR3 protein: CASSLDGGVGSPLHF
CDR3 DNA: TGTGCCAGCAGCCTAGACGGGGGAGTTGGGTCACCCCTCCACTTT

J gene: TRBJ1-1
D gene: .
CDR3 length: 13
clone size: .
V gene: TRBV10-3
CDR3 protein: CAISFDGWAEAFF
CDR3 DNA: TGTGCCATCTCCTTTGATGGTTGGGCTGAAGCTTTCTTT

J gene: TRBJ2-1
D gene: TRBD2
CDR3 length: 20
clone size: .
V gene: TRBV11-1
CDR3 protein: CASSGGGTSGRAFSYNEQFF
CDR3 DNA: TGTGCCAGCAGCGGCGGAGGGACTAGCGGGAGGGCCTTTTCCTACAATGAGCAGTTCTTC

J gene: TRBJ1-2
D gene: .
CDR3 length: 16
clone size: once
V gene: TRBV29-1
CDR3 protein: CSVPGRDAKGIYGYTF
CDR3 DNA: TGCAGCGTTCCTGGACGGGACGCGAAGGGTATATATGGCTACACCTTC

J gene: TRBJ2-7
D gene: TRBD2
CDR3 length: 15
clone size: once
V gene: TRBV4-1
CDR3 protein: CASSQGTSGSSEQYF
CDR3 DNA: TGTGCCAGCAGCCAAGGGACTAGCGGGAGTTCCGAGCAGTACTTC

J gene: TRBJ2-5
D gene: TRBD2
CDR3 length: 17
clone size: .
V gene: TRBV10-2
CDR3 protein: CASSERRLAGGQETQYF
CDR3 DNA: TGCGCCAGCAGTGAAAGAAGGCTAGCGGGGGGCCAAGAGACCCAGTACTTC

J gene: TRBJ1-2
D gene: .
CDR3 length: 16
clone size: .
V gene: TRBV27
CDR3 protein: CASSPLPFFGRPGYTF
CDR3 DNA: TGTGCCAGCAGCCCATTGCCTTTTTTCGGCAGACCCGGCTACACCTTC

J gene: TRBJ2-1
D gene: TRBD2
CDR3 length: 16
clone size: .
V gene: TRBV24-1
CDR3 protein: CATSENSGGVYNEQFF
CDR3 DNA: TGTGCCACCAGTGAAAATAGCGGGGGGGTCTACAATGAGCAGTTCTTC

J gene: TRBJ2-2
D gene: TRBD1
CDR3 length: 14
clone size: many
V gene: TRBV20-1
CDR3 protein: CSAWDRGNTGELFF
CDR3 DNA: TGCAGTGCTTGGGACAGGGGAAACACCGGGGAGCTGTTTTTT

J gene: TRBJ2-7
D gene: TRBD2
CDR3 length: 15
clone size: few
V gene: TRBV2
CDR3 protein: CASVGLAVSSYEQYF
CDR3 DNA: TGTGCCAGCGTAGGACTAGCGGTAAGCTCCTACGAGCAGTACTTC

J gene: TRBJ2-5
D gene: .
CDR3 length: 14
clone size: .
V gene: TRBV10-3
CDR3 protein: CAIGRDNDLATQYF
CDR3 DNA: TGTGCCATCGGGAGGGACAACGACCTGGCGACCCAGTACTTC

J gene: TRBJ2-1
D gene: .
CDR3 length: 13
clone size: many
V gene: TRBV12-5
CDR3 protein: CASAEISYNEQFF
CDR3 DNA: TGTGCTAGTGCAGAGATCTCCTACAATGAGCAGTTCTTC

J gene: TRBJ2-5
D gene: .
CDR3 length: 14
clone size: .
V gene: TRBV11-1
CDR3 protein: CASSLGALQETQYF
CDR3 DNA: TGTGCCAGCAGCTTAGGGGCCCTCCAAGAGACCCAGTACTTC

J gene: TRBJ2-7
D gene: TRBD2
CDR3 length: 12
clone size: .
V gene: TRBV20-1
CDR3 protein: CSLGLAGYEQYF
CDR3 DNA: TGCAGTTTAGGTCTAGCGGGGTACGAGCAGTACTTC

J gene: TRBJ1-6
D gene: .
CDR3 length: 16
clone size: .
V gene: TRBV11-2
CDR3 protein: CASSFRGLHSGSPLHF
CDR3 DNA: TGTGCCAGCAGCTTCCGAGGACTTCATTCGGGTTCACCCCTCCACTTT

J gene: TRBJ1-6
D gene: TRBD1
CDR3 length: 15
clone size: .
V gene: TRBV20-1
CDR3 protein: CSARGRTGVGSPLHF
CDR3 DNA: TGCAGTGCTAGAGGAAGGACAGGGGTGGGCTCACCCCTCCACTTT

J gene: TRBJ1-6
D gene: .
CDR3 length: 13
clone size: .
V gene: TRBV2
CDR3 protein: CASSGGGNSPLHF
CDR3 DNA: TGTGCCAGCAGTGGAGGGGGGAATTCACCCCTCCACTTT

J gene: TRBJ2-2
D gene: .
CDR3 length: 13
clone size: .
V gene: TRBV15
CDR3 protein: CATSSTWSGELFF
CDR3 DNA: TGTGCCACCAGCAGTACCTGGTCCGGGGAGCTGTTTTTT

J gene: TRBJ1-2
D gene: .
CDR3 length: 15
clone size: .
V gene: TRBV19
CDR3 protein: CASSILVDGGDGYTF
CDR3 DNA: TGTGCCAGTAGTATTTTGGTGGACGGCGGAGATGGCTACACCTTC

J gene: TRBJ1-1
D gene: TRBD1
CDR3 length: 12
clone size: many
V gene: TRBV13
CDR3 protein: CASMTGGTEAFF
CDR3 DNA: TGTGCCAGTATGACAGGGGGGACTGAAGCTTTCTTT

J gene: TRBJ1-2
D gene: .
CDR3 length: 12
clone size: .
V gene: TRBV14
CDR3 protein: CASSQDRYGYTF
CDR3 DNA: TGTGCCAGCAGTCAGGATCGCTATGGCTACACCTTC

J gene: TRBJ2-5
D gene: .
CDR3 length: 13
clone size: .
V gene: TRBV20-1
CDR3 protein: CSASGKERETQYF
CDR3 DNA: TGCAGTGCTAGCGGGAAGGAAAGGGAGACCCAGTACTTC

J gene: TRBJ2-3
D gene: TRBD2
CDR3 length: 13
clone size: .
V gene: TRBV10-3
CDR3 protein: CATRGGHGDTQYF
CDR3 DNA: TGTGCCACCCGGGGGGGGCATGGAGATACGCAGTATTTT

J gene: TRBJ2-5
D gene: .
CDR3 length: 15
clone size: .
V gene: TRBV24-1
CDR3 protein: CATSDLGSPQETQYF
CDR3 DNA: TGTGCCACCAGTGATTTGGGCAGTCCCCAAGAGACCCAGTACTTC

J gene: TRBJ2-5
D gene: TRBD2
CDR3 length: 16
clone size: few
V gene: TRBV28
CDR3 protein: CASRTSGGAVWETQYF
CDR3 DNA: TGTGCCAGCAGGACTAGCGGGGGGGCGGTGTGGGAGACCCAGTACTTC

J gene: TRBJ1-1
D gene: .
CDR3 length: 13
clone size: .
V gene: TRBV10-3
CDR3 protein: CASSDRPNTEAFF
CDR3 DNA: TGTGCCAGCAGTGATAGACCGAACACTGAAGCTTTCTTT

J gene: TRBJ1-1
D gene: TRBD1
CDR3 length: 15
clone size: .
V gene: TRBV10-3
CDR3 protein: CAISEPIGTGAEAFF
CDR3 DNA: TGTGCCATCAGTGAGCCGATTGGGACAGGCGCTGAAGCTTTCTTT

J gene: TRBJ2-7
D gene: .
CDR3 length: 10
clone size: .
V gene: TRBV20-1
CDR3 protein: CSAAVSEQYF
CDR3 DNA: TGCAGTGCTGCCGTCTCCGAGCAGTACTTC